The rows below give T cell receptor beta chains drawn from one sample of a study of T cell responses to AZD1222 COVID-19 vaccine. Using immunoSEQ multiplex PCR, the repertoire was profiled, and TCRdb retains in-frame clones only, with some absent. The sample lists over 130,000 clones; approximately 90% were seen once. Material: peripheral blood, obtained on day 0 of AZD1222 vaccination. The receptors come from an adult in good health. The CDR3 runs from the conserved cysteine through the conserved F or W. A D gene is named only where the DNA matches it firmly. Clone size appears in some rows only: once, few, many, or a class for an expanded clone.

D gene | J gene | clone size | V gene | CDR3 DNA | CDR3 protein
. | TRBJ2-7 | few | TRBV7-2 | TGTGCCAGCAGCCTTGACCCGGGGAGGGAGCAGTACTTC | CASSLDPGREQYF
. | TRBJ1-1 | . | TRBV27 | TGTGCCAGCAGTTTCTCGGGGAACACTGAAGCTTTCTTT | CASSFSGNTEAFF
. | TRBJ1-1 | . | TRBV6-5 | TGTGCCAGCAGGGTGGGGAACACTGAAGCTTTCTTT | CASRVGNTEAFF
. | TRBJ2-3 | . | TRBV3-1/TRBV3-2 | TGTGCCAGCAGCCAAACCCCGGGGCGGGCCAACACAGATACGCAGTATTTT | CASSQTPGRANTDTQYF
. | TRBJ1-6 | once | TRBV4-1 | TGCGCCAGCAGCCCAGGCCAGAGCTCCTATAATTCACCCCTCCACTTT | CASSPGQSSYNSPLHF
TRBD1 | TRBJ1-6 | . | TRBV6-5 | TGTGCCACCCGAGGCGGGACAGGGGATCTGTCCCTCCACTTT | CATRGGTGDLSLHF
. | TRBJ2-7 | . | TRBV19 | . | CASSSGGQYEQYF
. | TRBJ2-7 | few | TRBV5-6 | TGTGCCAGCGGCCACGCTCCTGCGGCCAGACTTGTTCCTTCCTACGAGCAGTACTTC | CASGHAPAARLVPSYEQYF
. | TRBJ2-3 | . | TRBV7-2 | TGTGCCAGCAGCTTTCCCAGGGGGGAGGGCACAGATACGCAGTATTTT | CASSFPRGEGTDTQYF
. | TRBJ2-7 | . | TRBV27 | TGTGCCAGCAGTTTAGGGTACGGGGAGTCCTCCTACGAGCAGTACTTC | CASSLGYGESSYEQYF
TRBD1 | TRBJ2-7 | . | TRBV6-5 | TGTGCCAGCAGTTACTCGGACAGGGGGCACTCAGGGTACTTC | CASSYSDRGHSGYF
. | TRBJ1-2 | . | TRBV7-9 | TGTGCCAGCAGCCCAGAGCTAACCATTTGGGGCTACACCTTC | CASSPELTIWGYTF
TRBD2 | TRBJ2-1 | once | TRBV18 | TGTGCCAGCTCACCCTCTCTAGCGGGGATCTACAATGAGCAGTTCTTC | CASSPSLAGIYNEQFF
. | TRBJ1-3 | . | TRBV28 | TGTGCCAGTCTCCACTCCAGGGGAACGCACACCATATATTTT | CASLHSRGTHTIYF
TRBD1 | TRBJ2-3 | few | TRBV19 | TGTGCCAGTAGACCACGGACAGGGTCTCTGACAGATACGCAGTATTTT | CASRPRTGSLTDTQYF
TRBD2 | TRBJ2-3 | . | TRBV5-1 | TGCGCCAGCAGCATCGGGACTAGCGGGGGTATCACAGATACGCAGTATTTT | CASSIGTSGGITDTQYF
TRBD1 | TRBJ1-2 | . | TRBV6-6 | TGTGCCAGCAGGCCGGGACAGGGTAACTATGGCTACACCTTC | CASRPGQGNYGYTF
. | TRBJ1-1 | . | TRBV2 | TGTGCCAGCACTACAGGCTATGAGAACACTGAAGCTTTCTTT | CASTTGYENTEAFF
. | TRBJ1-5 | . | TRBV3-1/TRBV3-2 | TGTGCCAGCAGCCTAGAGAGGGGGGGACAGCCCCAGCATTTT | CASSLERGGQPQHF
. | TRBJ1-4 | . | TRBV12-3/TRBV12-4 | TGTGCCAGCAGCCCCGGGGACTTGGGACTGTTTTTT | CASSPGDLGLFF